Listed below are T cell receptor beta chains from one sample, sequenced in a study of T-cell memory formation after mild COVID-19. MiXCR, applied by TCRdb to the 5' RACE reads, yields one record per CDR3 protein. This sample has hundreds of thousands of distinct CDR3 sequences, with approximately 29% found just once. Sequencing used PBMCs or a T cell subset sorted from them (not recorded which). The receptors were gathered from an adult woman who had mild COVID-19 (a few samples of this study predate the infection). Cell type and time point are not known. CDR3s include the opening cysteine and the closing phenylalanine or tryptophan. D genes are given only for firm matches. Only some rows state a clone size, as once, few, many or a class for expanded clones.

length: 18
J: TRBJ2-3
size: .
D: .
V: TRBV15
CDR3: CATSNLRRGQGRPDTQYF
DNA: TGTGCCACCAGCAATCTCCGGCGAGGTCAGGGGCGTCCAGATACGCAGTATTTT

length: 13
J: TRBJ2-7
size: .
D: TRBD2
V: TRBV6-2/TRBV6-3
CDR3: CASVRLAGDEQYF
DNA: TGTGCCAGCGTCAGACTAGCGGGGGACGAGCAGTACTTC

length: 16
J: TRBJ2-6
size: few
D: .
V: TRBV5-1
CDR3: CASSLSVVSGANVLTF
DNA: TGCGCCAGCAGCTTGTCCGTGGTCTCTGGGGCCAACGTCCTGACTTTC

length: 16
J: TRBJ2-5
size: .
D: .
V: TRBV7-2
CDR3: CASSGVFGTQGETQYF
DNA: TGTGCCAGCAGCGGAGTCTTTGGGACCCAAGGGGAGACCCAGTACTTC

length: 12
J: TRBJ2-3
size: few
D: .
V: TRBV7-8
CDR3: CASSLDIDTQYF
DNA: TGTGCCAGCAGCTTAGACATAGATACGCAGTATTTT

length: 13
J: TRBJ2-3
size: .
D: TRBD1
V: TRBV6-5
CDR3: CASRETGSDTQYF
DNA: TGTGCCAGCAGAGAGACAGGGTCAGATACGCAGTATTTT

length: 14
J: TRBJ2-3
size: .
D: .
V: TRBV27
CDR3: CASSLYRSTDTQYF
DNA: TGTGCCAGCAGTTTATACCGGAGCACAGATACGCAGTATTTT

length: 15
J: TRBJ1-1
size: once
D: TRBD1
V: TRBV12-3/TRBV12-4
CDR3: CASSKGTDGPPEAFF
DNA: TGTGCCAGCAGTAAGGGGACAGATGGACCGCCTGAAGCTTTCTTT

length: 15
J: TRBJ2-7
size: .
D: .
V: TRBV24-1
CDR3: CATSDARQASYEQYF
DNA: TGTGCCACCAGTGATGCCAGACAGGCCTCCTACGAGCAGTACTTC

length: 14
J: TRBJ2-3
size: .
D: .
V: TRBV29-1
CDR3: CSVAQQSSTDTQYF
DNA: TGCAGCGTAGCCCAACAGTCTAGCACAGATACGCAGTATTTT

length: 13
J: TRBJ2-7
size: many
D: .
V: TRBV11-3
CDR3: CASSFSYRGEQYF
DNA: TGTGCCAGCAGCTTTTCCTATAGAGGCGAGCAGTACTTC

length: 15
J: TRBJ1-6
size: few
D: TRBD1
V: TRBV7-9
CDR3: CASSSGQGRNSPLHF
DNA: TGTGCCAGCAGCTCCGGACAGGGCCGGAATTCACCCCTCCACTTT

length: 13
J: TRBJ2-1
size: .
D: .
V: TRBV7-9
CDR3: CASSLGLTGEQFF
DNA: TGTGCCAGCAGCTTAGGCCTTACGGGTGAGCAGTTCTTC

length: 14
J: TRBJ2-1
size: .
D: .
V: TRBV4-1
CDR3: CASSQGEGNNEQFF
DNA: TGCGCCAGCAGCCAAGGTGAAGGGAACAATGAGCAGTTCTTC

length: 12
J: TRBJ1-2
size: few
D: .
V: TRBV7-3
CDR3: CASSFDWDGYTF
DNA: TGTGCCAGCAGCTTCGATTGGGATGGCTACACCTTC

length: 17
J: TRBJ1-2
size: few
D: TRBD1
V: TRBV11-2
CDR3: CASSLSAGTGGDYGYTF
DNA: TGTGCCAGCAGCTTATCCGCGGGGACAGGGGGCGACTATGGCTACACCTTC

length: 15
J: TRBJ2-3
size: few
D: TRBD1
V: TRBV5-5
CDR3: CASSWTGGFTDTQYF
DNA: TGTGCCAGCAGCTGGACAGGGGGTTTCACAGATACGCAGTATTTT

length: 13
J: TRBJ1-1
size: .
D: .
V: TRBV27
CDR3: CASSYNGVGEAFF
DNA: TGTGCCAGCAGTTATAACGGAGTGGGTGAAGCTTTCTTT

length: 17
J: TRBJ2-2
size: .
D: .
V: TRBV7-9
CDR3: CASSFPPGLMNTGELFF
DNA: TGTGCCAGCAGCTTTCCTCCGGGACTCATGAACACCGGGGAGCTGTTTTTT

length: 16
J: TRBJ2-1
size: .
D: .
V: TRBV18
CDR3: CASSPGQVSGSNEQFF
DNA: TGTGCCAGCTCACCAGGTCAAGTTTCAGGATCCAATGAGCAGTTCTTC

length: 13
J: TRBJ1-1
size: few
D: .
V: TRBV11-2
CDR3: CASSLVRRTEAFF
DNA: TGTGCCAGCAGCTTAGTGAGACGCACTGAAGCTTTCTTT

length: 15
J: TRBJ2-7
size: few
D: .
V: TRBV5-1
CDR3: CASSLVLGGSYEQYF
DNA: TGCGCCAGCAGCTTGGTACTAGGGGGGTCCTACGAGCAGTACTTC